This is a list of T cell receptor beta chains from one sample in a study of blood T cell repertoires in COVID-19. The assay was immunoSEQ multiplex PCR, and TCRdb's table has in-frame clones only and misses some. The sample includes 90,000 to 120,000 clones, approximately 92% of them seen just once. Sample: peripheral blood. The source is a man in his sixties or seventies with acute or convalescent COVID-19. Both conserved end residues are part of each CDR3. The D gene is left open where the match is weak.

V gene,J gene,D gene,CDR3 protein,CDR3 DNA
TRBV10-2,TRBJ1-5,NA,CASRSGGNQPQHF,TGCGCCAGCAGGTCAGGGGGCAATCAGCCCCAGCATTTT
TRBV28,TRBJ2-7,NA,CASSLFDSEQYF,TGTGCCAGCAGTTTGTTCGATAGCGAGCAGTACTTC
TRBV28,TRBJ1-2,NA,CASSVEYYGYTF,TGTGCCAGCAGCGTGGAGTACTATGGCTACACCTTC
TRBV3-1/TRBV3-2,TRBJ1-2,NA,CASSPGPYGYTF,TGTGCCAGCAGCCCAGGCCCCTATGGCTACACCTTC
TRBV11-2,TRBJ1-1,NA,CASSPRGQRLGTEAFF,TGTGCCAGCAGCCCCCGAGGACAGAGGTTGGGGACTGAAGCTTTCTTT
TRBV19,TRBJ2-2,NA,CASRPGRAGLNTGELFF,TGTGCCAGTCGCCCCGGACGAGCAGGGTTAAACACCGGGGAGCTGTTTTTT
TRBV28,TRBJ2-1,TRBD2,CASRGAGNSYNEQFF,TGTGCCAGCAGAGGAGCGGGGAACTCCTACAATGAGCAGTTCTTC
TRBV27,TRBJ2-1,NA,CASRLAGNEQFF,TGTGCCAGCAGACTAGCTGGTAATGAGCAGTTCTTC
TRBV6-5,TRBJ1-2,NA,CASGVSRYGYTF,TGTGCCAGCGGAGTGTCTCGCTATGGCTACACCTTC
TRBV30,TRBJ1-1,NA,CAWNRERTEAFF,TGTGCCTGGAACAGGGAGAGGACTGAAGCTTTCTTT
TRBV7-8,TRBJ2-4,NA,CASSLRGTSNIQYF,TGTGCCAGCAGCCTTAGAGGGACATCCAACATTCAGTACTTC
TRBV6-5,TRBJ2-7,TRBD2,CASSYSGRAYEQYF,TGTGCCAGCAGTTACTCGGGGAGGGCCTACGAGCAGTACTTC
TRBV6-1,TRBJ1-5,NA,CASSEVRDQPQHF,TGTGCCAGCAGTGAAGTGAGGGATCAGCCCCAGCATTTT
TRBV7-9,TRBJ1-2,NA,CASSPLVAVTYGYTF,TGTGCCAGCAGCCCCCTAGTGGCGGTGACCTATGGCTACACCTTC
TRBV29-1,TRBJ1-4,TRBD1,CSAGDRVHEKLFF,TGCAGCGCGGGGGACAGGGTCCATGAAAAACTGTTTTTT
TRBV9,TRBJ2-3,NA,CASSGTTRTDTQYF,TGTGCCAGCAGCGGGACAACGAGGACAGATACGCAGTATTTT
TRBV6-2/TRBV6-3,TRBJ1-4,TRBD1,CASSYSDRVWEKLFF,TGTGCCAGCAGTTATTCCGACAGGGTGTGGGAAAAACTGTTTTTT
TRBV11-2,TRBJ1-3,NA,CASSLGGSGNTIYF,TGTGCCAGCAGCTTAGGAGGCTCTGGAAACACCATATATTTT
TRBV5-6,TRBJ1-5,NA,CASSPRGGRNQPQHF,TGTGCCAGCAGCCCCCGCGGGGGCCGCAATCAGCCCCAGCATTTT
TRBV5-4,TRBJ2-2,NA,CASSVQGLTGELFF,TGTGCCAGCAGCGTACAGGGTTTAACCGGGGAGCTGTTTTTT
TRBV12-3/TRBV12-4,TRBJ2-7,TRBD2,CASGSGTSDEQYF,TGTGCCAGCGGGTCCGGGACTAGCGACGAGCAGTACTTC
TRBV7-2,TRBJ1-1,NA,CASRVQGDTEAFF,TGTGCCAGCAGAGTACAGGGAGACACTGAAGCTTTCTTT
TRBV6-5,TRBJ1-2,TRBD1,CATAGQLNYGYTF,TGTGCCACCGCGGGACAGCTAAACTATGGCTACACCTTC
TRBV6-5,TRBJ1-1,NA,CASSYKGVGGNTEAFF,TGTGCCAGCAGTTATAAGGGAGTCGGGGGAAACACTGAAGCTTTCTTT
TRBV28,TRBJ1-6,NA,CASSFPMSSPLHF,TGTGCCAGCAGTTTTCCGATGAGCTCCCCCCTCCACTTT
TRBV6-5,TRBJ2-5,NA,CASSRDRGGETQYF,TGTGCCAGCAGCCGCGACAGAGGGGGAGAGACCCAGTACTTC
TRBV6-5,TRBJ1-1,TRBD1,CASRIWTGEAEAFF,TGTGCCAGCAGAATTTGGACAGGGGAGGCTGAAGCTTTCTTT
TRBV27,TRBJ1-2,TRBD1,CASSLSTGTGRGYTF,TGTGCCAGCAGTTTATCTACCGGGACAGGAAGGGGCTACACCTTC
TRBV7-6,TRBJ2-1,TRBD2,CASSLDLAGGRQFF,TGTGCCAGCAGCTTAGATCTAGCGGGAGGTCGGCAGTTCTTC
TRBV18,TRBJ2-1,TRBD2,CASSRGLPSAGGQFF,TGTGCCAGTAGTAGGGGACTACCATCCGCGGGTGGGCAGTTCTTC
TRBV5-1,TRBJ1-3,NA,CASSFDGGSGNTIYF,TGCGCCAGCAGCTTTGACGGCGGCTCTGGAAACACCATATATTTT
TRBV18,TRBJ1-1,TRBD1,CASSPNPTGGLLEAFF,TGTGCCAGCTCACCGAATCCGACAGGGGGCCTACTTGAAGCTTTCTTT